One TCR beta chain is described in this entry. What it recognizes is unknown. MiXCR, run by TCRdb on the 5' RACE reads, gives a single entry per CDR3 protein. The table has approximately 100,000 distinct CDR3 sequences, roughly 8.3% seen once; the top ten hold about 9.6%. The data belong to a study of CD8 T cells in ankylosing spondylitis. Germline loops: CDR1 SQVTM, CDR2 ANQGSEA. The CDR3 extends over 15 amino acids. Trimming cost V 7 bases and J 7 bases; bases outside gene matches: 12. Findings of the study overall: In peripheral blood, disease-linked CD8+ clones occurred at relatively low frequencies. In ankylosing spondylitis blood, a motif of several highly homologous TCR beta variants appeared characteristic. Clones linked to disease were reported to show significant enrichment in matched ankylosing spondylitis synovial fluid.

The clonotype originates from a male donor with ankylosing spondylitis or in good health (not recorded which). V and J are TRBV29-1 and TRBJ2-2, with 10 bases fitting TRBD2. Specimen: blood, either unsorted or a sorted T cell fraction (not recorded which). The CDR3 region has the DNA TGCAGCGCTGCCCGGACTAGCGGTTTGGGCGGGGAGCTGTTTTTT. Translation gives CSAARTSGLGGELFF.